This T cell receptor (beta chain) was sequenced in a study of cytomegalovirus exposure and HLA in healthy donors. Study-level points and caveats: Rates of TCR association differed by HLA locus in a later analysis, with DRB1 highest and HLA-C lowest. Judged likely to be a sequencing artifact was a cluster of highly shared sequence variants.

On this clone: Its antigen is undetermined.

Between the trimmed V and J ends, which lost 5 bases and 6 bases, there was a span of 11 bases. The CDR3 extends over 12 amino acids. The germline gives CDR1 SGHTA, CDR2 FQGNSA. 13 Jbeta primers and 60 Vbeta primers were used for the PCR. Profiling relied on immunoSEQ multiplex PCR, and the TCRdb table lists in-frame clones only, not all of them. This table has about 190,000 clones, roughly three quarters appearing once. This TCR was sampled from a woman aged 18 to 35 in good health and CMV-seronegative. Sequencing was carried out using PBMCs. This chain connects TRBV7-2 to TRBJ2-7; a possible D gene is TRBD2 (5 bases). CDR3 DNA sequence: TGTGCCAGCAGCCCAGGAGGTATCGAGCAGTACTTC. This translates into CASSPGGIEQYF.